A single sample is the source of the 23 T cell receptor beta chains below, sequenced in a study of response to subunit inactivated influenza vaccine. Each CDR3 protein gets one entry after TCRdb re-called the RT-PCR reads with MiXCR. The sample lists around 190,000 distinct CDR3 sequences; approximately 15% were seen once. The sequenced sample was CD8+ T cells sorted from PBMCs, obtained 5 to 6 days after vaccination. These receptors came from a man aged 50 or older who received an inactivated influenza vaccine.

This chain links TRBV2 with TRBJ2-1; 7 bases match TRBD2. V lost 4 bases to trimming and J lost 8 bases; unmatched junction nucleotides: 5. The CDR3 runs 13 residues. Germline V lookup: CDR1 SNHLY, CDR2 FYNNEI. This CDR3 reads CASSVRGTDEQFF. The CDR3 nucleotides are TGTGCCAGCAGTGTGCGGGGGACCGATGAGCAGTTCTTC.

The chain combines TRBV20-1 with TRBJ2-5; tentatively, D is TRBD1 or TRBD2 (5 bases each). V dropped 0 bases and J dropped 7 bases, with 9 bases sitting between them. Germline lookup yields CDR1 DFQATT and CDR2 SNEGSKA (reference sequence). The CDR3 is 12 residues long. CDR3 in DNA: TGCAGTGCTAGAGATGGGGACGGGACCCAGTACTTC. Amino acids: CSARDGDGTQYF.

This clonotype was seen repeatedly, ten times or more. CDR3: CASSLLAGGSYNEQFF. The CDR3 DNA follows: TGTGCCAGCAGTTTACTAGCGGGAGGCTCCTACAATGAGCAGTTCTTC. The rearrangement joins TRBV28 to TRBJ2-1; TRBD2 agrees at 11 bases. The CDR3 spans 16 residues. From germline, CDR1 is MDHEN and CDR2 SYDVKM. Unmatched junction bases numbered 0, after V lost 2 bases and J lost 0 bases.

In this sample, this clonotype turned up many times. The rearrangement links TRBV10-3 to TRBJ2-7; 8 positions match TRBD1. The CDR3 runs to 12 residues. Germline-derived CDR1 and CDR2 are ENHRY and SYGVKD. V was clipped by 6 bases and J by 7 bases; unmatched bases: 5. The CDR3 protein is CAIRTQGGEQYF. The CDR3 DNA reads TGTGCCATCAGGACACAGGGGGGTGAGCAGTACTTC.

The chain uses TRBV6-2 or TRBV6-3 and TRBJ2-7; D not certain. Germline V CDR1 and CDR2: MNHEY, SVGEGT. The CDR3 totals 13 residues. Trimming shortened V by 0 bases and J by 4 bases, and 7 bases separated the two germline ends. CDR3 in amino acids: CASSYSTLYEQYF. The DNA for the CDR3 is TGTGCCAGCAGTTACTCGACCTTATACGAGCAGTACTTC.

Ten or more counts support this clonotype. The chain recombines TRBV7-6 with TRBJ2-1, with TRBD2 as a possible D gene (5 bases). The germline V gene has CDR1 SGHVS and CDR2 FNYEAQ. This CDR3 region has 17 residues. Trimming took off 1 base at V and 0 bases at J, with 13 bases between the two ends. This CDR3 reads CASSLDAGSNSYNEQFF. For the CDR3, the DNA is TGTGCCAGCAGCTTAGATGCGGGCAGCAACTCCTACAATGAGCAGTTCTTC.

The chain links TRBV13 to TRBJ1-2; D is unresolved. CDR1 PRHDT and CDR2 FYEKMQ come from the germline V gene (reference sequence). V lost 0 bases, J lost 0 bases, and 11 bases lay in between. The CDR3 runs 16 residues. CDR3 in amino acids: CASSLGVRGTNYGYTF. CDR3 coding DNA: TGTGCCAGCAGCTTAGGCGTTAGAGGGACTAACTATGGCTACACCTTC.

This clonotype was observed a few times. This chain joins TRBV7-9 and TRBJ1-2; 7 bases agree with TRBD1. The CDR3 runs to 16 residues. V shed 1 base and J 4 bases; nucleotides not matched to a gene: 9. CDR1 is SEHNR and CDR2 is FQNEAQ in the germline V gene (reference sequence). The CDR3 DNA reads TGTGCCAGCAGCTTAGTTGAGGGGGCGCCTCTCTATGGCTACACCTTC. Translation: CASSLVEGAPLYGYTF.

This clonotype came up a few times. The chain carries TRBV7-6 and TRBJ1-5; D is undetermined. V was pared by 5 bases and J by 2 bases, with 13 bases between. This CDR3 spans 15 amino acids. CDR1 is SGHVS and CDR2 is FNYEAQ in the germline V gene. The CDR3 nucleotides are TGTGCCAGCAGCGCGCGACCCAGCGGCAATCAGCCCCAGCATTTT. Protein: CASSARPSGNQPQHF.

This clonotype occurred a few times. The rearrangement joins TRBV7-9 to TRBJ2-1; D gene unclear. Per the germline V gene, CDR1 is SEHNR and CDR2 is FQNEAQ (reference sequence). The CDR3 runs to 15 residues. V lost 4 bases and J 0 bases, leaving 10 bases between the germline ends. The DNA of the CDR3 is TGTGCCAGCAGCTCGGCCTTGAGCTCCTACAATGAGCAGTTCTTC. The encoded protein is CASSSALSSYNEQFF.

This clonotype was seen only a few times. The J gene is TRBJ1-5, the V gene TRBV4-3; 9 bases match TRBD1. This CDR3 is 15 amino acids long. V was pared by 3 bases and J by 4 bases, with 4 bases of the junction left unmatched. Germline V CDR1 and CDR2: LGHNA, YSLEER. The CDR3 DNA follows: TGCGCCAGCAGCCAGGGACAGGGCACTAATCAGCCCCAGCATTTT. This encodes CASSQGQGTNQPQHF.

This clonotype was seen a few times. The V gene is TRBV6-2 or TRBV6-3, the J gene TRBJ2-3; TRBD2 agrees at 13 bases. Germline V CDR1 and CDR2: MNHEY, SVGEGT. The trim removed 2 bases at V and 5 bases at J, leaving 13 bases unmatched. This CDR3 contains 19 residues. CDR3 loop: CASSYRTSGGPLPVDTQYF. DNA for the CDR3: TGTGCCAGCAGTTACAGGACTAGCGGGGGTCCCTTGCCCGTAGATACGCAGTATTTT.

This clonotype was counted a few times. This sequence joins TRBV2 and TRBJ1-5; D unclear. The CDR3 has 16 amino acids. The germline CDR1 and CDR2 sequences are SNHLY and FYNNEI. V was pared by 6 bases and J by 1 base, with 16 bases between. CDR3 nucleotides: TGTGCCAGCAGCGCCCCCGGGGTAGGGAGCAATCAGCCCCAGCATTTT. The encoded protein is CASSAPGVGSNQPQHF.

Only a few counts were recorded for this clonotype. This sequence joins TRBV29-1 and TRBJ2-3, with D maybe TRBD2 (5 bases). Per germline, CDR1 SQVTM and CDR2 ANQGSEA. This CDR3 has 15 residues. V lost 2 bases and J lost 2, with 14 bases in between. CDR3 DNA sequence: TGCAGCGTTGAATCGACCCCTCGGGACACAGATACGCAGTATTTT. Encoded protein: CSVESTPRDTDTQYF.

The chain combines TRBV27 with TRBJ2-3; D may be TRBD1 (5 bases). The germline V gene encodes CDR1 MNHEY and CDR2 SMNVEV (reference sequence). CDR3 length equals 17 residues. Trimming stripped 4 bases from V and 0 bases from J, with 17 bases between. The CDR3 bases are TGTGCCAGCAGTTCCTATGGGGCCGCACCTAGCACAGATACGCAGTATTTT. This sequence encodes CASSSYGAAPSTDTQYF.

The chain links TRBV21-1 to TRBJ2-1; TRBD1 is taken as the D call from the table, unchecked against the DNA. TRBV21-1 constitutes a pseudogene. The CDR3 consists of 17 residues. The CDR3 loop is CASSLRLLTGRYNEQFF. DNA for the CDR3: TGTGCCAGCAGCCTACGACTCTTGACAGGGCGGTACAATGAGCAGTTCTTC.

The gene calls are TRBV12-3 or TRBV12-4 and TRBJ2-5; 10 bases agree with TRBD2. The V and J ends lost 3 bases and 1 base, in that order; junction bases with no gene match: 5. The length of the CDR3 is 16 residues. CDR3 nucleotide sequence: TGTGCCAGCAGTTTTGGCCTAGCGGGGGTCCAAGAGACCCAGTACTTC. Residues: CASSFGLAGVQETQYF.

This chain connects TRBV4-3 to TRBJ2-3; 8 bases are a match to TRBD1. Germline trimming cut 0 bases from V and 2 bases from J; bases unmatched to any gene: 7. Germline V gene data show CDR1 as LGHNA and CDR2 as YSLEER. The CDR3 totals 17 residues. The CDR3 loop reads CASSQDPQGAPTDTQYF. The CDR3 DNA reads as TGCGCCAGCAGCCAAGACCCGCAGGGGGCACCCACAGATACGCAGTATTTT.

This clonotype came up a few times. The chain employs TRBV13 and TRBJ2-1; weak D call: TRBD2 (5 bases). Germline CDR1 and CDR2: PRHDT and FYEKMQ (reference sequence). The ends were cut back, 4 bases at V and 4 bases at J, with 14 bases in the middle. The CDR3 has 15 amino acids. Here the CDR3 reads CASSSNSDSYNEQFF. DNA for the CDR3: TGTGCCAGCAGCTCCAATAGCGATTCGTACAATGAGCAGTTCTTC. Combining the CDR3 with reference TRBV13 and TRBJ2-1 gives the whole variable domain AAGVIQSPRHLIKEKRETATLKCYPIPRHDTVYWYQQGPGQDPQFLISFYEKMQSDKGSIPDRFSAQQFSDYHSELNMSSLELGDSALYFCASSSNSDSYNEQFFGPGTRLTVL.

CDR3 DNA: TGTGCCACCAGCATTGGACAGGCCTACGAGCAGTACTTC. Translation: CATSIGQAYEQYF. This chain connects TRBV15 to TRBJ2-7; TRBD1 matches at 7 bases. Germline V lookup: CDR1 LNHNV, CDR2 YYDKDF (reference sequence). The CDR3 has 13 amino acids. The V gene end was trimmed by 4 bases and the J gene end by 2 bases; junction bases not matched to a gene: 2.

This clonotype was seen a single time. The V gene is TRBV13, the J gene TRBJ2-1, with 8 bases fitting TRBD2. Trimming removed 8 bases from V and 5 bases from J; junction bases left unmatched: 8. The CDR3 covers 14 residues. In germline, CDR1 is PRHDT, CDR2 FYEKMQ (reference sequence). CDR3 sequence: CASRRTSRHNEQFF. The CDR3 nucleotides read TGTGCCAGCCGGCGGACTAGCAGACACAATGAGCAGTTCTTC.

This clonotype was seen only a few times. V gene TRBV20-1 combines with J gene TRBJ2-7; the match to TRBD1 covers 10 bases. Germline V gene sequence: CDR1 DFQATT, CDR2 SNEGSKA (reference sequence). J gave up 3 bases and V 5 bases, and 4 bases lay outside the gene matches. This CDR3 comprises 13 residues. CDR3 coding DNA: TGCAGTGCTCGGGACAGGGGATTCTACGAGCAGTACTTC. It specifies CSARDRGFYEQYF.

In this sample, this clonotype turned up a few times. The chain combines TRBV7-6 with TRBJ1-5; no reliable D call. Trimming removed 5 bases from V and 1 base from J, with 12 bases in between. Germline V gene sequence: CDR1 SGHVS, CDR2 FNYEAQ. The CDR3 covers 15 residues. The CDR3: CASSGPGWSNQPQHF. The CDR3 bases are TGTGCCAGCAGCGGACCGGGGTGGAGCAATCAGCCCCAGCATTTT.